These T cell receptor beta chains were read from a single sample in a study of T cell changes during pregnancy in multiple sclerosis. The table came from immunoSEQ multiplex PCR; TCRdb's copy has only in-frame clones and leaves some out. The sample contains about 93,000 clones, roughly 92% of which appear only once. Sample: peripheral blood, taken after pregnancy. These receptors were obtained from a female donor with multiple sclerosis, enrolled in a pregnancy study. Both conserved end residues are trimmed from each CDR3. Part of the rows lack a size; the others show once, few, many or a class for expanded clones.

TRBV6-1,TRBJ2-7,once,ASSDRQGSYEQY
TRBV10-3,TRBJ2-2,NA,AISVGQDTGELF
TRBV29-1,TRBJ2-3,NA,SVEVGRGSTDTQY
TRBV20-1,TRBJ1-1,once,SASRREAF
TRBV5-1,TRBJ1-1,few,ASSLEAGGISTEAF
TRBV19,TRBJ1-6,NA,ASSIDRAPLH
TRBV27,TRBJ1-2,NA,ASSLSAGIYYT
TRBV6-5,TRBJ2-4,NA,ASSYSGGSGGIQY
TRBV4-1,TRBJ2-2,NA,AKTNPGQDTGELF
TRBV18,TRBJ2-7,NA,ASSPDNEQY
TRBV7-2,TRBJ1-1,NA,ASSLIGRGAF
TRBV10-3,TRBJ1-2,few,AIKPQGNYGYT
TRBV6-5,TRBJ2-6,NA,ASSYRGSGANVLT
TRBV7-9,TRBJ2-7,NA,ASSVTGSTYEQY
TRBV5-4,TRBJ2-7,NA,ASSPDMVAYEQY
TRBV6-6,TRBJ1-1,NA,ASSGGTDMNTEAF
TRBV4-1,TRBJ1-1,NA,ASSQELQGLGARAEAF
TRBV6-1,TRBJ2-7,NA,ASVYSLPSSYEQY
TRBV6-5,TRBJ1-2,NA,ASSPGEWNYGYT
TRBV4-3,TRBJ1-1,once,ASSPWTGSGPEAF
TRBV9,TRBJ1-1,NA,ASSVGGYLRNLNTEAF
TRBV5-1,TRBJ2-7,NA,ASSLFGNLLTAKISYEQY
TRBV5-1,TRBJ1-1,NA,ASSLSQGVLRTEAF
TRBV6-6,TRBJ2-2,NA,ASSPGLAGAGELF
TRBV29-1,TRBJ2-1,NA,SARTSGRSSYNEQF
TRBV6-1,TRBJ1-1,NA,ASTGLNTEAF
TRBV29-1,TRBJ2-3,NA,SVSKREPTDTQY
TRBV30,TRBJ1-1,NA,AWADSTPNTEAF